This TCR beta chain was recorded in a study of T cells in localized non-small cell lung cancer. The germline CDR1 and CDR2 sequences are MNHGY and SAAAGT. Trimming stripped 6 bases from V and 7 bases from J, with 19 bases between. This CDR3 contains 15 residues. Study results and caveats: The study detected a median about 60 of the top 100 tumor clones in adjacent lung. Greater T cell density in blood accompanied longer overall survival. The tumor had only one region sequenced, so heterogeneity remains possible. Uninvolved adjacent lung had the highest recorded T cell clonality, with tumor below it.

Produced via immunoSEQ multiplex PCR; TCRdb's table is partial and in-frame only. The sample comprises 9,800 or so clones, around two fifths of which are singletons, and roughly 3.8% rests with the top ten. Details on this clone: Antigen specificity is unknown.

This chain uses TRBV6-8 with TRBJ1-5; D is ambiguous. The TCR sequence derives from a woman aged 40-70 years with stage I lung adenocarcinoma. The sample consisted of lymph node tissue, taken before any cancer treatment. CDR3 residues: CASRSFMTGVQPQHF. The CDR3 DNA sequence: TGTGCCAGCAGGTCCTTTATGACGGGAGTCCAGCCCCAGCATTTT.